Here is one T cell receptor beta chain with its context. Its matching antigen is unknown. The sample comes from a study of T cells in localized non-small cell lung cancer. Study findings and constraints: Sequencing, confined to only one tumor region, leaves heterogeneity possible. Clonality of T cells reached its maximum in uninvolved adjacent lung, surpassing tumor. A median about 62 of the top 100 tumor clones appeared in adjacent lung.

Here immunoSEQ multiplex PCR was the method, and the copy in TCRdb shows in-frame clones only, minus some. The sample yields roughly 89,000 clones, roughly 93% seen once. The CDR3 consists of 13 residues. Trimming removed 5 bases from V and 2 bases from J, with 8 bases in between. Germline CDR1 reads SGHTA; CDR2 reads FQGNSA. The receptor comes from a woman aged 40-69 years with stage II squamous cell lung carcinoma. The sample in question was PBMCs, obtained before any cancer treatment. This sequence joins TRBV7-2 and TRBJ2-3; D call uncertain. The CDR3 loop reads CASSPTPTDTQYF. The CDR3 DNA is TGTGCCAGCAGCCCGACCCCCACAGATACGCAGTATTTT. The whole variable domain, filled in from reference TRBV7-2 and TRBJ2-3, reads GAGVSQSPSNKVTEKGKDVELRCDPISGHTALYWYRQSLGQGLEFLIYFQGNSAPDKSGLPSDRFSAERTGGSVSTLTIQRTQQEDSAVYLCASSPTPTDTQYFGPGTRLTVL.